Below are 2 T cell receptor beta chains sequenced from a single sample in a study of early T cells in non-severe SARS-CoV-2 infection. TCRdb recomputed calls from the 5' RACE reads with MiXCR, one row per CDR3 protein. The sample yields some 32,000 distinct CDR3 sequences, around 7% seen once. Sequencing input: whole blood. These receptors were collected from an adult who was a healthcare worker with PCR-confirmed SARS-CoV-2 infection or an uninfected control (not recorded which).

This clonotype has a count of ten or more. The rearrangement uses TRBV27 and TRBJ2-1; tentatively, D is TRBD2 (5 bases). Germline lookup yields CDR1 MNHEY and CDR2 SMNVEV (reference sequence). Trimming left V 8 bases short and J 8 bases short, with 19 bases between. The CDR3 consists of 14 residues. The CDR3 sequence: CASWSGLSGDEQFF. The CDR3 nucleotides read TGTGCCAGCTGGAGTGGGCTAAGCGGTGATGAGCAGTTCTTC.

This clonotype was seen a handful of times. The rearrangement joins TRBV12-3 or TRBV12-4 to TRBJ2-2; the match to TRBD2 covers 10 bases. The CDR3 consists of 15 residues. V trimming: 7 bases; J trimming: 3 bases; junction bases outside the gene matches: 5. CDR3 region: CASTRTSGYTGELFF. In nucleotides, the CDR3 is TGTGCCAGCACCCGGACTAGCGGCTACACCGGGGAGCTGTTTTTT.